The rows below give T cell receptor beta chains drawn from one sample of a study of PD-1 blockade in classical Hodgkin lymphoma. The protocol was immunoSEQ multiplex PCR, while the TCRdb copy is restricted to in-frame clones and leaves out a portion. Among fewer than 30,000 clones listed, around 84% were seen once. The material was peripheral blood mononuclear cells (PBMCs), obtained before the second cycle of nivolumab. These receptors were taken from a human donor with classical Hodgkin lymphoma. Both conserved end residues are part of each CDR3. A D gene is named only where the DNA matches it firmly. Some rows mark clone size as missing; the rest say once, few, many or name a class of expanded clone.

cdr3_aa,cdr3_nt,v_call,j_call,d_call,clone_size
CASSVVSSPQETQYF,TGTGCCAGCAGCGTCGTATCCTCCCCCCAAGAGACCCAGTACTTC,TRBV9,TRBJ2-5,.,.
CASSPYDSYNQPQHF,TGTGCCAGCAGCCCCTATGACAGCTACAATCAGCCCCAGCATTTT,TRBV12-1,TRBJ1-5,.,.
CASSFMGDREKAEAFF,TGTGCCAGCAGTTTTATGGGGGACAGGGAAAAAGCTGAAGCTTTCTTT,TRBV27,TRBJ1-1,TRBD1,.
CASNRVFNEKLFF,TGTGCCAGTAATCGTGTTTTTAATGAAAAACTGTTTTTT,TRBV19,TRBJ1-4,.,.
CATVSRTGDQPQHF,TGTGCCACTGTAAGCCGGACAGGGGATCAGCCCCAGCATTTT,TRBV6-6,TRBJ1-5,TRBD1,few
CASSPWVNTEAFF,TGTGCCAGCTCACCATGGGTAAACACTGAAGCTTTCTTT,TRBV18,TRBJ1-1,.,.
CAQGGSYEQYF,TGTGCCCAAGGGGGGAGCTACGAGCAGTACTTC,TRBV2,TRBJ2-7,.,.
CASSHGQGRGEKLFF,TGCGCCAGCAGCCACGGACAGGGGAGAGGTGAAAAACTGTTTTTT,TRBV4-3,TRBJ1-4,TRBD1,few
CASTDRRVQPQHF,TGTGCCAGCACTGATAGGAGGGTTCAGCCCCAGCATTTT,TRBV2,TRBJ1-5,.,.
CASSQGSTSGGEETQYF,TGTGCCAGCAGCCAGGGTTCGACTAGCGGGGGGGAGGAGACCCAGTACTTC,TRBV7-2,TRBJ2-5,TRBD2,.
CASSLVLGLNQPQHF,TGTGCCAGCAGCTTAGTTCTTGGGCTAAATCAGCCCCAGCATTTT,TRBV7-2,TRBJ1-5,.,few
CASRVDRDQPQHF,TGCGCCAGCAGGGTGGACAGGGATCAGCCCCAGCATTTT,TRBV5-1,TRBJ1-5,TRBD1,.
CASGGDRGTSGANVLTF,TGCGCCAGCGGAGGGGACAGGGGGACCTCTGGGGCCAACGTCCTGACTTTC,TRBV5-1,TRBJ2-6,TRBD1,few
CASSPRDRNTEAFF,TGTGCCAGCTCACCTAGGGACAGGAACACTGAAGCTTTCTTT,TRBV18,TRBJ1-1,TRBD1,.
CASRLRDRGGYTF,TGTGCCAGCAGACTCCGGGACAGGGGTGGCTACACCTTC,TRBV6-6,TRBJ1-2,TRBD1,.
CASSFGQGTDTQYF,TGTGCCAGCAGCTTCGGACAGGGGACAGATACGCAGTATTTT,TRBV5-4,TRBJ2-3,TRBD1,.
CASSYGPSNGELFF,TGTGCCAGCAGTTACGGCCCCTCGAACGGGGAGCTGTTTTTT,TRBV6-9,TRBJ2-2,.,.
CASSLNNQETQYF,TGCGCCAGCAGCTTGAACAACCAAGAGACCCAGTACTTC,TRBV5-1,TRBJ2-5,.,.
CASSLGQGRYEQYF,TGTGCCAGCAGCTTAGGGCAGGGAAGGTACGAGCAGTACTTC,TRBV7-3,TRBJ2-7,.,few
CASSLELAYNSPLHF,TGCGCCAGCAGCTTGGAGCTCGCCTATAATTCACCCCTCCACTTT,TRBV5-1,TRBJ1-6,.,.
CASTLGAGGSSNYGYTF,TGTGCCAGTACCTTGGGGGCAGGGGGCTCATCTAACTATGGCTACACCTTC,TRBV19,TRBJ1-2,TRBD1,.
CASSPDSNNSPLHF,TGTGCCAGCAGTCCGGACAGTAATAATTCACCCCTCCACTTT,TRBV7-9,TRBJ1-6,.,.
CSVEGYRGSLENTEAFF,TGCAGCGTTGAAGGTTATAGGGGTTCATTAGAGAACACTGAAGCTTTCTTT,TRBV29-1,TRBJ1-1,.,.
CASSRRQGGWEQYF,TGTGCCAGCAGCCGGAGACAGGGCGGATGGGAGCAGTACTTC,TRBV11-1,TRBJ2-7,TRBD1,once
CASSLGGAGLQETQYF,TGTGCCAGCAGCTTGGGGGGGGCGGGCCTACAAGAGACCCAGTACTTC,TRBV5-4,TRBJ2-5,.,.
CASSPQEMNTEAFF,TGTGCCAGCTCACCACAGGAGATGAACACTGAAGCTTTCTTT,TRBV18,TRBJ1-1,.,.
CASSPPPGKNIQYF,TGTGCCAGCAGCCCCCCGCCTGGGAAAAACATTCAGTACTTC,TRBV7-9,TRBJ2-4,.,.
CASRPPGAAQETQYF,TGTGCCAGCAGACCACCGGGGGCCGCTCAAGAGACCCAGTACTTC,TRBV7-9,TRBJ2-5,.,.
CASSHAGASTDTQYF,TGTGCCAGCAGCCACGCGGGGGCCAGCACAGATACGCAGTATTTT,TRBV5-4,TRBJ2-3,.,few
CASSLSGGDTGELFF,TGCGCCAGCAGCTTGTCGGGGGGAGACACCGGGGAGCTGTTTTTT,TRBV5-1,TRBJ2-2,TRBD2,.
CASSQDWRQGPLRGGYTF,TGCGCCAGCAGCCAAGATTGGAGACAGGGGCCCCTCCGGGGAGGCTACACCTTC,TRBV4-3,TRBJ1-2,TRBD1,.
CATRQGDSGNTIYF,TGTGCCACCCGACAGGGCGACTCTGGAAACACCATATATTTT,TRBV10-3,TRBJ1-3,TRBD1,few
CASSYTQGPNTGELFF,TGTGCCAGCAGCTACACACAGGGTCCGAACACCGGGGAGCTGTTTTTT,TRBV7-9,TRBJ2-2,.,.
CASSYSRQNTEAFF,TGTGCCAGCAGTTACTCTCGGCAGAACACTGAAGCTTTCTTT,TRBV6-5,TRBJ1-1,.,.
CASSFIKDTEAFF,TGTGCCAGCAGTTTCATAAAGGACACTGAAGCTTTCTTT,TRBV11-1,TRBJ1-1,.,.
CASSLGTAGNEKLFF,TGCGCCAGCAGCCTCGGGACCGCTGGTAATGAAAAACTGTTTTTT,TRBV5-1,TRBJ1-4,.,.
CASSQEGSGGYNEQFF,TGCGCCAGCAGCCAAGAGGGGTCAGGGGGGTACAATGAGCAGTTCTTC,TRBV4-3,TRBJ2-1,.,.
CASSGGGARGEQFF,TGTGCCAGTAGTGGCGGGGGGGCCAGAGGTGAGCAGTTCTTC,TRBV19,TRBJ2-1,TRBD2,.
CSVEGLRDEAYNEQFF,TGCAGCGTTGAAGGCCTCCGGGACGAGGCCTACAATGAGCAGTTCTTC,TRBV29-1,TRBJ2-1,.,.
CASSPYPGGEQFF,TGTGCCAGCAGCCCCTATCCCGGAGGAGAGCAGTTCTTC,TRBV7-6,TRBJ2-1,.,.
CASSEEVGTGVIF,TGTGCCAGCAGTGAAGAGGTCGGGACAGGTGTGATCTTC,TRBV2,TRBJ2-1,TRBD1,.
CASSSPNLNTQYF,TGTGCCAGCAGTTCCCCCAACCTCAATACGCAGTATTTT,TRBV28,TRBJ2-3,.,once
CAISETDYGYTF,TGTGCCATCAGTGAGACAGATTATGGCTACACCTTC,TRBV6-1,TRBJ1-2,.,.
CASSVDDSGGDPTIEQFF,TGTGCCAGCAGCGTAGACGATAGCGGGGGGGACCCTACAATCGAGCAGTTCTTC,TRBV9,TRBJ2-1,TRBD2,.
CASSLGTRGTDTQYF,TGCGCCAGCAGCCTCGGGACCCGAGGCACAGATACGCAGTATTTT,TRBV5-1,TRBJ2-3,.,.